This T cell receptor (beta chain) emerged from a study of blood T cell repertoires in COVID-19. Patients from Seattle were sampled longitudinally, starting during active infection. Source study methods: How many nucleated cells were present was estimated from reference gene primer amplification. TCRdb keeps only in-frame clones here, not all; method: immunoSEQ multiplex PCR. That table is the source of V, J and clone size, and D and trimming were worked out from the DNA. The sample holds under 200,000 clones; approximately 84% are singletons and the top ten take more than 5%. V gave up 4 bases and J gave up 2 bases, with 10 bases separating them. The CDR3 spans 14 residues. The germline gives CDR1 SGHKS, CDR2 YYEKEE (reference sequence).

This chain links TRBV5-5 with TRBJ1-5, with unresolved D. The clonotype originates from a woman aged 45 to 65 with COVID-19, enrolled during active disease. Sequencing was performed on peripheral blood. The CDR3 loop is CASSHGEGNQPQHF. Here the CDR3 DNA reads TGTGCCAGCAGCCACGGGGAGGGCAATCAGCCCCAGCATTTT.